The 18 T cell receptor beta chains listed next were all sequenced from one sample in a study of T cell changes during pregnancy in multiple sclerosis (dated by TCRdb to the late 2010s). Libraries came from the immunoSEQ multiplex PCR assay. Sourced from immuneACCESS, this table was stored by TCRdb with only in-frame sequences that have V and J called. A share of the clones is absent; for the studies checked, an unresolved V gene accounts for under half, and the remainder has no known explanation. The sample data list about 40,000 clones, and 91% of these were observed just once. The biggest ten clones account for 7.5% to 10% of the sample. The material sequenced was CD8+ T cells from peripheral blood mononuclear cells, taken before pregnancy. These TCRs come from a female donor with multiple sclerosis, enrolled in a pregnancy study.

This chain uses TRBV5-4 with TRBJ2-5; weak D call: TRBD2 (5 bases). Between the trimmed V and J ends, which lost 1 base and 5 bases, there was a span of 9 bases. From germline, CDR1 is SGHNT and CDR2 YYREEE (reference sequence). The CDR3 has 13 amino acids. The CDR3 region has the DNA TGTGCCAGCAGCTTGTACGGGGTTGAGACCCAGTACTTC. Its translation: CASSLYGVETQYF.

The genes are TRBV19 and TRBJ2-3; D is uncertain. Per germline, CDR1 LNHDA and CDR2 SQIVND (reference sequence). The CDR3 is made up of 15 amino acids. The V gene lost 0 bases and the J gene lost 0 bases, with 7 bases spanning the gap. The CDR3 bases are TGTGCCAGTAGTATAGAGTGGGCTAGCACAGATACGCAGTATTTT. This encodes CASSIEWASTDTQYF. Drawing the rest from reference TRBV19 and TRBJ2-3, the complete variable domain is DGGITQSPKYLFRKEGQNVTLSCEQNLNHDAMYWYRQDPGQGLRLIYYSQIVNDFQKGDIAEGYSVSREKKESFPLTVTSAQKNPTAFYLCASSIEWASTDTQYFGPGTRLTVL.

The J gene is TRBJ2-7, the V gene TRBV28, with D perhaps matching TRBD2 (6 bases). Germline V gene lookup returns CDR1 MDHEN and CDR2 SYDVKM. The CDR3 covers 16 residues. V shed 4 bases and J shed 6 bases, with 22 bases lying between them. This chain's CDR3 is CASSSLPDTLGGEQYF. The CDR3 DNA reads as TGTGCCAGCAGTTCCCTACCCGATACTCTGGGGGGCGAGCAGTACTTC.

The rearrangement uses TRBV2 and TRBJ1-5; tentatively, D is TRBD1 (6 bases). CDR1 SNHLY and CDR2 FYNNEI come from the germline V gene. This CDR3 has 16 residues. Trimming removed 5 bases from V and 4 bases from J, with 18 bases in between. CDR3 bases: TGTGCCAGCAGTACAGGGAATCCCCTTGATAATCAGCCCCAGCATTTT. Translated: CASSTGNPLDNQPQHF.

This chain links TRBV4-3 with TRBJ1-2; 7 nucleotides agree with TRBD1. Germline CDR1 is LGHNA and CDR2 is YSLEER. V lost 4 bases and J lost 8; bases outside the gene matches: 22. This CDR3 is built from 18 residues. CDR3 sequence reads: CASSPVDREEVRPGGYTF. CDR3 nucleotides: TGCGCCAGCAGCCCGGTTGACAGGGAGGAGGTTCGACCGGGGGGCTACACCTTC.

In DNA, the CDR3 is TGCGCCAGCAGCTTGAGCGGGATCCACAATGAGCAGTTCTTC. Amino acid sequence: CASSLSGIHNEQFF. The chain uses TRBV5-1 and TRBJ2-1; 7 bases are shared with TRBD2. Germline V gene data show CDR1 as SGHRS and CDR2 as YFSETQ. This CDR3 has 14 residues. Trimming removed 1 base from V and 5 bases from J; junction bases left unmatched: 3.

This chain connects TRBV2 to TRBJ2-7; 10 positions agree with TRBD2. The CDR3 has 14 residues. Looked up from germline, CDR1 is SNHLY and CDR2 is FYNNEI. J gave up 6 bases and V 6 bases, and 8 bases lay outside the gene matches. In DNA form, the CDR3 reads TGTGCCAGCAGAGGAGCGGGAGGGCCGGGCGAGCAGTACTTC. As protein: CASRGAGGPGEQYF.

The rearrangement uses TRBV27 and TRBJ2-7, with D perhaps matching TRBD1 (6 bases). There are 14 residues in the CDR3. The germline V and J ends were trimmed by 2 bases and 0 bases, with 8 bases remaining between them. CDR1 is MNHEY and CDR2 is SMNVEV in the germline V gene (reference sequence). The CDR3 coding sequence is TGTGCCAGCAGTTTAGGGGACACCTCCTACGAGCAGTACTTC. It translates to CASSLGDTSYEQYF.

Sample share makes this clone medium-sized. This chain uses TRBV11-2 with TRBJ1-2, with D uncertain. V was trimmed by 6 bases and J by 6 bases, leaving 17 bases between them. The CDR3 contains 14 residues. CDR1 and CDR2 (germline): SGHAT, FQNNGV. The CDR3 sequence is CASRPPDKADGYTF. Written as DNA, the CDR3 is TGTGCCAGCAGACCGCCCGACAAGGCCGATGGCTACACCTTC.

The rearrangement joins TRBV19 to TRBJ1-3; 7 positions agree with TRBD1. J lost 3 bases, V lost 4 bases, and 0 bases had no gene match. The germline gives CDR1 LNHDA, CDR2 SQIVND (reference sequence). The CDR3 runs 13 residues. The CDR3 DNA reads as TGTGCCAGTAGTAACAGGGGTGGAAACACCATATATTTT. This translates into CASSNRGGNTIYF.

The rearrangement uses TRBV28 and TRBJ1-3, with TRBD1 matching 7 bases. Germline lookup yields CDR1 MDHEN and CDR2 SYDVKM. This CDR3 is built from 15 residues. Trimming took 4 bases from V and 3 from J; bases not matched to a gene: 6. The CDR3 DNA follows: TGTGCCAGCAGTTCCGAAGACAGGGTTGGAAACACCATATATTTT. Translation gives CASSSEDRVGNTIYF.

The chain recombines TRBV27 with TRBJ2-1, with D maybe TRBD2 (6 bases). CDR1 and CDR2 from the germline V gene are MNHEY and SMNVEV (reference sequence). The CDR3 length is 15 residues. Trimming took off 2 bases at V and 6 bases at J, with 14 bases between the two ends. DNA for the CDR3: TGTGCCAGCAGTTTAACGGGGGAACCAATCAATGAGCAGTTCTTC. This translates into CASSLTGEPINEQFF.

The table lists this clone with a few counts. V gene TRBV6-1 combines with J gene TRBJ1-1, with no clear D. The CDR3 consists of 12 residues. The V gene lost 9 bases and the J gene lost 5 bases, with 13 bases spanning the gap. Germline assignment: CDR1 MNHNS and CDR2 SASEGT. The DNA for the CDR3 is TGTGCCAGTGGGTTCGCGGAAACTGAAGCTTTCTTT. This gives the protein CASGFAETEAFF.

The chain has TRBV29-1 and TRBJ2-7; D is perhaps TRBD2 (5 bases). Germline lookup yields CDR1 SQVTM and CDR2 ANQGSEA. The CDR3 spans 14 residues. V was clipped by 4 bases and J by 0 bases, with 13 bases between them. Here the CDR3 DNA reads TGCAGCGTTGGAGGGCTAGAGAGCTCCTACGAGCAGTACTTC. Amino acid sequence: CSVGGLESSYEQYF.

CDR3 protein: CASSQLNPDTQYF. The CDR3 region has the DNA TGCGCCAGCAGCCAACTTAATCCAGATACGCAGTATTTT. The chain has TRBV4-1 and TRBJ2-3; D gene unclear. The CDR3 loop spans 13 amino acids. The V gene lost 2 bases and the J gene lost 4 bases, with 7 bases spanning the gap. The germline gives CDR1 MGHRA, CDR2 YSYEKL.

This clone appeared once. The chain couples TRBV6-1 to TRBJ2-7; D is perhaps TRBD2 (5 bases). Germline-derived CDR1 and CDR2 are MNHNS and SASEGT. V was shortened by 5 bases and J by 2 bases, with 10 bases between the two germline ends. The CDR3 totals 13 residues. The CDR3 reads CASSFQRAYEQYF. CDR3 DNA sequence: TGTGCCAGCAGTTTCCAGAGGGCCTACGAGCAGTACTTC.

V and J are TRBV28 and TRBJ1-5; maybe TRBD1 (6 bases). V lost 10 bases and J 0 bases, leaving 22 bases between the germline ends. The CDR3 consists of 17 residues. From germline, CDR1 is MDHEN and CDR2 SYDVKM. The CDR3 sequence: CATTTVRQAVSNQPQHF. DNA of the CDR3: TGTGCCACCACAACCGTCCGACAGGCCGTTAGCAATCAGCCCCAGCATTTT.

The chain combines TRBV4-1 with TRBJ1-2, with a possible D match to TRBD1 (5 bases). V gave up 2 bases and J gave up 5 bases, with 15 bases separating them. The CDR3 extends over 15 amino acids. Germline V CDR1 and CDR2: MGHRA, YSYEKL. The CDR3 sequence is CASSQSPRAFYGYTF. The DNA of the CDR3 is TGCGCCAGCAGCCAAAGTCCCAGGGCCTTTTATGGCTACACCTTC.